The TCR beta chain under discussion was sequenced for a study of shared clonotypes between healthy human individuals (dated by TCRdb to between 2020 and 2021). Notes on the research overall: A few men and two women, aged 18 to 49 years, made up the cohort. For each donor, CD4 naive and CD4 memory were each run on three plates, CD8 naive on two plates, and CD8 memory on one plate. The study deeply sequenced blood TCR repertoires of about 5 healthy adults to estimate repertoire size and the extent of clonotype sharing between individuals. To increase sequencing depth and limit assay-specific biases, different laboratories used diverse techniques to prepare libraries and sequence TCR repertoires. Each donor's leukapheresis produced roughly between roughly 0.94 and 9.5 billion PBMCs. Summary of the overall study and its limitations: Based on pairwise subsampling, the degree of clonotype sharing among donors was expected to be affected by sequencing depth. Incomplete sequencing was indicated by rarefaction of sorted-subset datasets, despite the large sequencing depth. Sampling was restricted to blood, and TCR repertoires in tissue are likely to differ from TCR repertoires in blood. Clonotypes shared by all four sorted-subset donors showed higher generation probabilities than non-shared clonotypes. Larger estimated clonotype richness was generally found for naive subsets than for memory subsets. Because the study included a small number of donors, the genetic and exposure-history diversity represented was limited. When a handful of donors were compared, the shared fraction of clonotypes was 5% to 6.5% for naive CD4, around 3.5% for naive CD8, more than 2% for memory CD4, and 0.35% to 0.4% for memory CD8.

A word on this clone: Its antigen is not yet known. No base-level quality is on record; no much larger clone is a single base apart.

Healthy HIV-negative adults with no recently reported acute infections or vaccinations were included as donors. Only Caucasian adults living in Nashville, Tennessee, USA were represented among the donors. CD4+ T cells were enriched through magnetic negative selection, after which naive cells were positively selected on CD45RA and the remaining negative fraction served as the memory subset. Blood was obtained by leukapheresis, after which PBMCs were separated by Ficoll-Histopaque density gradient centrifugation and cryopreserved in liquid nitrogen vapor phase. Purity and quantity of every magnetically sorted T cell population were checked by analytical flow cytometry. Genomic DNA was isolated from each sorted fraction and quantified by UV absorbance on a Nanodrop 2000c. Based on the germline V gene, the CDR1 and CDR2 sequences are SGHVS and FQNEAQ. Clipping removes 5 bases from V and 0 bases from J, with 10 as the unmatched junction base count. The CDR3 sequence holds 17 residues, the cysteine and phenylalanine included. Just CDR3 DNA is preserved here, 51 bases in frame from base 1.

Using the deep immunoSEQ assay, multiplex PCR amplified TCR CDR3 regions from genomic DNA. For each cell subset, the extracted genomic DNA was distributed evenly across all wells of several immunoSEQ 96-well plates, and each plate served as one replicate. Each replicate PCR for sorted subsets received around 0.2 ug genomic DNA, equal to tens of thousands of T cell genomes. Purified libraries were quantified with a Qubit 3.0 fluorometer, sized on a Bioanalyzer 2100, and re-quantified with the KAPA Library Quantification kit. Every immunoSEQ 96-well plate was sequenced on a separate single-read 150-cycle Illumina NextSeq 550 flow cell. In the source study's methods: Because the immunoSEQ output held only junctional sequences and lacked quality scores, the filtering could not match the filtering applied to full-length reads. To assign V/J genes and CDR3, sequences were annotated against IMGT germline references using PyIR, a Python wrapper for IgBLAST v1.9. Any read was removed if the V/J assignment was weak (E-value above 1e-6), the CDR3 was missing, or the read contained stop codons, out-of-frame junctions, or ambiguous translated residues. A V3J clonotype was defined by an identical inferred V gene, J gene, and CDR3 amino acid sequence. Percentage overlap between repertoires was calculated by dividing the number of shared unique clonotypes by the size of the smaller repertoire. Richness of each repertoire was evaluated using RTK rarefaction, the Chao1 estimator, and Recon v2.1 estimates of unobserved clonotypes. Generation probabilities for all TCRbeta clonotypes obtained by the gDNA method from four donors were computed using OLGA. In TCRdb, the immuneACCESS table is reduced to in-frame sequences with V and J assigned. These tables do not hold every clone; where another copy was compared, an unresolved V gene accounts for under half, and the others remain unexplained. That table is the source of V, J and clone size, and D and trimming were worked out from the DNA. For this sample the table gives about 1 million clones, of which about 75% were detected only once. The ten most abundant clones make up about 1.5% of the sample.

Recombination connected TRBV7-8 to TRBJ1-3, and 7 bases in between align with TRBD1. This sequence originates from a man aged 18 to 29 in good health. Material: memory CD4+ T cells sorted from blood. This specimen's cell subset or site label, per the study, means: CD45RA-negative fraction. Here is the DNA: TGTGCCAGCAGCCCGTACCCGGGGACAGCCTCTGGAAACACCATATATTTT. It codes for CASSPYPGTASGNTIYF.